This T cell receptor (beta chain) was retrieved from a study of early stage breast cancer tumors. Roughly 19-50 mg of tissue was diced for each tumor. CDR3 length: 13 residues. The ends were cut back, 5 bases at V and 1 base at J, with 8 bases in the middle. The V gene's germline CDR1 is SEHNR and CDR2 FQNEAQ (reference sequence). The table came from immunoSEQ multiplex PCR; TCRdb's copy has only in-frame clones and leaves some out. The sample lists some 32,000 clones; approximately 70% were seen once. To note about this clone: Its cognate antigen is unknown.

Study-wide results and caveats: Blood repertoires resembled normal breast more than tumor. Tumors had roughly 2.3-fold higher T cell density and higher clonality than adjacent normal breast tissue. Chain pairing and CD4, CD8 or FOXP3 expression were not captured.

V usage is TRBV7-9 and J usage is TRBJ1-2, with unresolved D. This TCR came from a person aged 30 to 39 with breast cancer. The sample was breast tumor tissue. CDR3 coding DNA: TGTGCCAGCAGCCTGGACGGTAACTATGGCTACACCTTC. Its translation: CASSLDGNYGYTF. The variable domain in full, with the rest retrieved from reference TRBV7-9 and TRBJ1-2, is DTGVSQNPRHKITKRGQNVTFRCDPISEHNRLYWYRQTLGQGPEFLTYFQNEAQLEKSRLLSDRFSAERPKGSFSTLEIQRTEQGDSAMYLCASSLDGNYGYTFGSGTRLTVV.